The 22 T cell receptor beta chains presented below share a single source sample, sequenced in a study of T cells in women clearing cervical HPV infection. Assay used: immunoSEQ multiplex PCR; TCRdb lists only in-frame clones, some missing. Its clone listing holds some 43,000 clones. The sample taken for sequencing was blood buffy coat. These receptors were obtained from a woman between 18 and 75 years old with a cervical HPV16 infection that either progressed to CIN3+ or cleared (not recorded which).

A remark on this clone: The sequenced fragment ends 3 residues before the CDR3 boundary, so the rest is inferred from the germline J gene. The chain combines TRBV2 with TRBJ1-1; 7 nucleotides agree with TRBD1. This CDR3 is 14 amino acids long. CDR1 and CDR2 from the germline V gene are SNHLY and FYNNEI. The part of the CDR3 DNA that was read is TGTGCCAGCAGTGAAGATAGACAGGGCAAAGAA. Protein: CASSEDRQGKE. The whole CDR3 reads CASSEDRQGKEAFF.

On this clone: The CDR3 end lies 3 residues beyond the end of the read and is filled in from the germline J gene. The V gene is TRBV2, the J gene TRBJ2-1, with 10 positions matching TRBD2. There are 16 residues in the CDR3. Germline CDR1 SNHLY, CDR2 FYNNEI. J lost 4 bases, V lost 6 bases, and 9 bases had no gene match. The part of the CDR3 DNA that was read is TGTGCCAGCAGCACTAACGGACTAGCGGTATACAATGAG. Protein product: CASSTNGLAVYNE. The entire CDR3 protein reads CASSTNGLAVYNEQFF.

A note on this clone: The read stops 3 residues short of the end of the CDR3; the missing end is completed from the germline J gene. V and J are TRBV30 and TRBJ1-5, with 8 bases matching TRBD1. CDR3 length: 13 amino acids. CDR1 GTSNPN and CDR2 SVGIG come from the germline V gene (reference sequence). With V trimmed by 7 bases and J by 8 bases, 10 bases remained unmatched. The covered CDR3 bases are TGTGCCTACGAAGACAGGGGCATGGAGCCC. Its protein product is CAYEDRGMEP. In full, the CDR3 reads CAYEDRGMEPQHF.

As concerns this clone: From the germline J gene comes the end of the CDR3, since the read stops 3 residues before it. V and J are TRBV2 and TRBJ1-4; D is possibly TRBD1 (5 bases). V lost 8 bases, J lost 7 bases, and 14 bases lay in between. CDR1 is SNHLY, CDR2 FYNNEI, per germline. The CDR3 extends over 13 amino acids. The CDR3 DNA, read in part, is TGTGCCAGCCGGGGGGTGCCGGTTGAAAAA. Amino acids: CASRGVPVEK. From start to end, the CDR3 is CASRGVPVEKLFF.

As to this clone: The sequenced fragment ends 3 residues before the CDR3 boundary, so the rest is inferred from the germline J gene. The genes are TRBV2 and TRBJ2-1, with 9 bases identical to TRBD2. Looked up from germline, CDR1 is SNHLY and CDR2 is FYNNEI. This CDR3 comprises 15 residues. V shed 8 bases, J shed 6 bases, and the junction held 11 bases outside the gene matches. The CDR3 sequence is CASGRAGGPSNEQFF. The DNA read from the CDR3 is TGTGCCAGCGGACGAGCGGGGGGACCTTCCAATGAG.

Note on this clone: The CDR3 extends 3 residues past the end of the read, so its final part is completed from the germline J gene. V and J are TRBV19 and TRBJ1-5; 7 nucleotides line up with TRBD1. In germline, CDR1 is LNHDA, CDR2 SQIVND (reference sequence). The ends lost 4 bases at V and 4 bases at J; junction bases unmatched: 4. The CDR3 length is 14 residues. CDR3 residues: CASSRDSPNQPQHF. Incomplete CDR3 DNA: TGTGCCAGTAGTAGGGACAGCCCAAATCAGCCC.

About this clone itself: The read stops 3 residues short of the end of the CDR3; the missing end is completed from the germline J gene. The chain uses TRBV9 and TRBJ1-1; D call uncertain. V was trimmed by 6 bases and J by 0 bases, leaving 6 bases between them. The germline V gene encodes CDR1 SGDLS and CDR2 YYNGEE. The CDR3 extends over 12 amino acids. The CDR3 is CASNNLNTEAFF. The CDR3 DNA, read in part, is TGTGCCAGCAACAATTTGAACACTGAA.

The sequenced part of the CDR3 DNA is TGTGCCAGCAGCACGGACAGGGGAGAAAAA. This translates into CASSTDRGEK. The whole CDR3 sequence is CASSTDRGEKLFF. This rearrangement joins TRBV5-8 to TRBJ1-4; 9 bases fit TRBD1. The read gets to within 3 residues of the CDR3 end, and the germline J gene fills in the rest. The CDR3 consists of 13 residues. Germline lookup yields CDR1 SGHTS and CDR2 YDEGEE. Germline trimming cut 4 bases from V and 8 bases from J; bases unmatched to any gene: 3.

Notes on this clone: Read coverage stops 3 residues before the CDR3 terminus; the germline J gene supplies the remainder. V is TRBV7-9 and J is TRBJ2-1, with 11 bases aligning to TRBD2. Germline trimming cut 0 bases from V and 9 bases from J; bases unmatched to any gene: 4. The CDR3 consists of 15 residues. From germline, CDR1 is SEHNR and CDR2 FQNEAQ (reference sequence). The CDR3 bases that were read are TGTGCCAGCAGCTTAGCTAGCGGGGGGGCCTTTGAG. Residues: CASSLASGGAFE. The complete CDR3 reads CASSLASGGAFEQFF.

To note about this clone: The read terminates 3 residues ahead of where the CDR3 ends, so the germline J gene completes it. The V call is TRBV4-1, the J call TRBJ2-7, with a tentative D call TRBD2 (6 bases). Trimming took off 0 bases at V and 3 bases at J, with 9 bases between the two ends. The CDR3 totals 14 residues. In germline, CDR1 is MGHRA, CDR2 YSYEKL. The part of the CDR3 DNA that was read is TGCGCCAGCAGCCAAGAGGAGGGCCACTACGAG. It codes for CASSQEEGHYE. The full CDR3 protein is CASSQEEGHYEQYF.

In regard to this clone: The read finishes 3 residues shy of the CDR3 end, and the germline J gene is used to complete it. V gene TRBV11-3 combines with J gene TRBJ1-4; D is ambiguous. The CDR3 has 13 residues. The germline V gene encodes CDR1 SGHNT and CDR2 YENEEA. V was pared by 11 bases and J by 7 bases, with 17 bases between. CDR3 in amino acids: CAGRSRGGEKLFF. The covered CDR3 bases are TGTGCCGGCCGAAGTCGGGGTGGTGAAAAA.

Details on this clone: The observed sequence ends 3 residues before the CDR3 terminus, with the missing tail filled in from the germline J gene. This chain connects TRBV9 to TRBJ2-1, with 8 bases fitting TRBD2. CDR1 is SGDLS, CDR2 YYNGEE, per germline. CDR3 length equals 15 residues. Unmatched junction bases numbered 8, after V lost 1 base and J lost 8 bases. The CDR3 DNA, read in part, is TGTGCCAGCAGCGTACTCGGGGGGGAGTTGGATGAG. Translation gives CASSVLGGELDE. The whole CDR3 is CASSVLGGELDEQFF.

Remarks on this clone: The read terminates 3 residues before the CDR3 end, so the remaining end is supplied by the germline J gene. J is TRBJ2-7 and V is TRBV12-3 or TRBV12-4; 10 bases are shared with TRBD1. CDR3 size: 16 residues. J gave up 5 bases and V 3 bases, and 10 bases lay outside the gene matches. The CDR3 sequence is CASSLRGTGVTHEQYF. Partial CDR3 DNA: TGTGCCAGCAGTTTGAGAGGGACAGGGGTTACCCACGAG.

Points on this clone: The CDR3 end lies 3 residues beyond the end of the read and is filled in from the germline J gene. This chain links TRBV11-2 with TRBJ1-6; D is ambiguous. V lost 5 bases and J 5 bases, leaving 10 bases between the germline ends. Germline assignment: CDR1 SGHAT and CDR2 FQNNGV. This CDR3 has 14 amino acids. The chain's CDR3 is CASSPDSNNSPLHF. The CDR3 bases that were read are TGTGCCAGCAGCCCCGACTCAAATAATTCACCC.

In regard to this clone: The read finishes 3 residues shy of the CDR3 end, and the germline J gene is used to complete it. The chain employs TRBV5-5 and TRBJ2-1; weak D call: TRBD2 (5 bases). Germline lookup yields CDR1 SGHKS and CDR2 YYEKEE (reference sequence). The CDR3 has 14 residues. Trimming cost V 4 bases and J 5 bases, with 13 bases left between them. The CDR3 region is CASSRVRADNEQFF. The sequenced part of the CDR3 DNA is TGTGCCAGCAGCCGCGTCCGAGCGGACAATGAG.

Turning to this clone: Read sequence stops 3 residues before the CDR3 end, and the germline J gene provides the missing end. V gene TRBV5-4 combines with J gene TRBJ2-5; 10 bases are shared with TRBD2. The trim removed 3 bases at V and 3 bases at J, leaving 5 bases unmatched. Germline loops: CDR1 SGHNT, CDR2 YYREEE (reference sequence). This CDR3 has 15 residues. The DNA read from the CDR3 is TGTGCCAGCAGCTCCCTCACTAGCGGGGAAGAGACC. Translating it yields CASSSLTSGEET. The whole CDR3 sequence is CASSSLTSGEETQYF.

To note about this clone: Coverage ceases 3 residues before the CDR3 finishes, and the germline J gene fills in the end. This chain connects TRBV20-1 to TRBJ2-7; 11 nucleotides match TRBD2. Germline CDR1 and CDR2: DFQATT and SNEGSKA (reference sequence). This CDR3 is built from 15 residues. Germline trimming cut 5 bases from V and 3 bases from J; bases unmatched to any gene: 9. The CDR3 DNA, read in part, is TGCAGTGCTGAGCTAGCGGGGGGAGAGGACTACGAG. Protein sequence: CSAELAGGEDYE. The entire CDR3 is CSAELAGGEDYEQYF.

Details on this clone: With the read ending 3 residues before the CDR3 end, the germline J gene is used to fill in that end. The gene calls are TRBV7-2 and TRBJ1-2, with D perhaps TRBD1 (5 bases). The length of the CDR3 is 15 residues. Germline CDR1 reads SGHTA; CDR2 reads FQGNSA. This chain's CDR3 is CASSDTGRGVIIYTF. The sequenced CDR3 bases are TGTGCCAGCAGCGATACGGGACGGGGGGTAATCATC.

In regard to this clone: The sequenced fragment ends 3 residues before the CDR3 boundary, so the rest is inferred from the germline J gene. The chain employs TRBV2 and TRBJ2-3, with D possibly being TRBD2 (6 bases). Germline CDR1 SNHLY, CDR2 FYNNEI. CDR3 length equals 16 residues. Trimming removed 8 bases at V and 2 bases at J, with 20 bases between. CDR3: CASVGGPNYYTDTQYF. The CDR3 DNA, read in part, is TGTGCCAGCGTGGGGGGTCCCAACTACTACACAGATACG.

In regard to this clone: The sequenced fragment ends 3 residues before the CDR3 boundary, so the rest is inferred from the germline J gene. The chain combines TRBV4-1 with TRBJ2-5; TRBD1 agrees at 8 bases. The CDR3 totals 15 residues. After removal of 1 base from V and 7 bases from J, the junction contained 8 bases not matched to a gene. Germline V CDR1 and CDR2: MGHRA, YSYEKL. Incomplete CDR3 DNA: TGCGCCAGCAGCCAAGTCGCGGCAGGGGGCGGGACC. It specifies CASSQVAAGGGT. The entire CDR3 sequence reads CASSQVAAGGGTQYF.

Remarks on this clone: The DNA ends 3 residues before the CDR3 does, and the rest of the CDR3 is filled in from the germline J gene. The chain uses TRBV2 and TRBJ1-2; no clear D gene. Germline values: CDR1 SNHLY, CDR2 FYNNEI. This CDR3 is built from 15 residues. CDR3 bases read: TGTGCCAGCAGTGGAGGGTCGTCTTCCACAGATACC. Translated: CASSGGSSSTDT. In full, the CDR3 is CASSGGSSSTDTYTF.

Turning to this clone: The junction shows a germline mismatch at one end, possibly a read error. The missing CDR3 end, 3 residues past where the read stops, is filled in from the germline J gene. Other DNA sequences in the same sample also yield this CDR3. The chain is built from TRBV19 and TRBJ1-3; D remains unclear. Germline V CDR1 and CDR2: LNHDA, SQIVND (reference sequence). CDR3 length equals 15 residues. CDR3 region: CASSNPTRTGNTIYF. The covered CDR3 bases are TGTGCCAGTAGTAACCCCACCAGGACTGGAAACACG.